This is a list of T cell receptor beta chains from one sample in a study of radiation and T cells in renal cell carcinoma. Here immunoSEQ multiplex PCR was the method, and the copy in TCRdb shows in-frame clones only, minus some. The sample shows roughly 170,000 clones, around 90% of them seen only once. Source: blood, taken from a patient whose treatment included radiotherapy and nephrectomy. Source of these receptors: a woman aged 50 to 65 with renal cell carcinoma. Each CDR3 is given with its conserved first and last residue.

J,V,length,CDR3
TRBJ2-3,TRBV7-2,15,CASSLRDRPTDTQYF
TRBJ2-2,TRBV10-1,16,CASSVDSPLNTGELFF
TRBJ2-3,TRBV19,16,CASSIAGGGITDTQYF
TRBJ1-2,TRBV2,14,CASSAWTEYYGYTF
TRBJ2-1,TRBV18,15,CASSPSGTGDHEQFF
TRBJ1-3,TRBV7-8,16,CASSPRRTGPGNTIYF
TRBJ1-1,TRBV18,13,CASSQLGTDEAFF
TRBJ2-7,TRBV9,13,CASSVGDIGEQYF
TRBJ2-3,TRBV29-1,14,CSVERGQSTDTQYF
TRBJ1-1,TRBV5-1,16,CASSLDPPAMNTEAFF
TRBJ1-3,TRBV5-1,14,CASSLGESGNTIYF
TRBJ1-4,TRBV5-8,15,CASSLVGHLGEKLFF
TRBJ2-7,TRBV5-1,13,CASSLERHYEQYF
TRBJ2-5,TRBV7-2,16,CASSLSRTGGMETQYF
TRBJ2-6,TRBV7-8,17,CASSLGLTLHGANVLTF
TRBJ2-1,TRBV4-1,16,CASSRSGTSGFNEQFF
TRBJ1-1,TRBV18,15,CASSPPAWAGTEAFF
TRBJ1-5,TRBV18,15,CASSPPGESNQPQHF
TRBJ1-2,TRBV4-1,16,CASSQKWDRGQSGYTF
TRBJ2-7,TRBV10-3,12,CAISPQGNEQYF
TRBJ1-4,TRBV19,17,CASSMNSYSPLNEKLFF
TRBJ1-3,TRBV6-5,15,CASSYFGETGNTIYF
TRBJ2-2,TRBV9,13,CASSPAPPGELFF
TRBJ2-5,TRBV6-5,12,CASSYSLETQYF
TRBJ2-7,TRBV6-5,12,CASSYPGGEQYF
TRBJ2-7,TRBV7-9,14,CASSPIAPAYEQYF
TRBJ2-3,TRBV18,14,CASSRTGGTDTQYF
TRBJ1-1,TRBV2,14,CASRSWDGNTEAFF
TRBJ1-1,TRBV5-4,13,CASSSGQLSEAFF
TRBJ1-1,TRBV7-9,17,CASRHTQVGARGTEAFF
TRBJ2-3,TRBV5-4,14,CASSLGLAADTQYF
TRBJ1-2,TRBV6-5,16,CASSYERGAGGGGYTF
TRBJ2-7,TRBV19,14,CASSIGVGRDEQYF
TRBJ1-2,TRBV7-2,14,CASSPLGRAMSYTF
TRBJ2-5,TRBV7-7,14,CASSGPGTGETQYF
TRBJ1-1,TRBV6-1,16,CASSEIARTGRTEAFF
TRBJ1-5,TRBV19,13,CASRGVGNQPQHF
TRBJ2-7,TRBV6-5,14,CASSYSPFSYEQYF
TRBJ2-5,TRBV5-4,13,CASSLRGVETQYF
TRBJ1-2,TRBV9,14,CASSGTGKNYGYTF
TRBJ1-2,TRBV19,12,CASSSQPYGYTF
TRBJ2-3,TRBV7-9,15,CASSDDRVGQNTQYF
TRBJ2-2,TRBV9,15,CASSVEAGATGELFF
TRBJ1-1,TRBV10-3,13,CAIRTSPDTEAFF
TRBJ1-1,TRBV19,16,CASSIGQGAGNTEAFF
TRBJ1-1,TRBV9,16,CASSVALGALNTEAFF
TRBJ1-2,TRBV7-9,15,CASSLDIPSGGGYTF
TRBJ2-7,TRBV2,17,CASSKPLTTGLPYEQYF
TRBJ2-1,TRBV18,16,CASSPRNGGPYNEQFF
TRBJ1-6,TRBV5-6,16,CASSPGRSSYNSPLHF
TRBJ1-4,TRBV29-1,13,CSVVVPEGEKLFF
TRBJ1-4,TRBV5-1,14,CASSRRDGDEKLFF
TRBJ1-6,TRBV9,14,CASSVAVFNSPLHF
TRBJ2-3,TRBV5-1,15,CASSFGQGRKDTQYF